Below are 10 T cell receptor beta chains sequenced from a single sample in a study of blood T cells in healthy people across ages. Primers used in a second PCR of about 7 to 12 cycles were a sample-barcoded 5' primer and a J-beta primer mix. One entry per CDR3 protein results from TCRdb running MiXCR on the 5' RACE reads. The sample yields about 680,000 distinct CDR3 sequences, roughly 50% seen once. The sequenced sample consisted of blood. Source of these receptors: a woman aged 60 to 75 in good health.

CDR3 in amino acids: CAIGGPSYEQYF. CDR3 sequence (DNA): TGTGCCATCGGCGGACCTTCCTACGAGCAGTACTTC. V usage is TRBV10-3 and J usage is TRBJ2-7, with unresolved D. CDR1 is ENHRY and CDR2 is SYGVKD in the germline V gene. V was pared by 8 bases and J by 1 base, with 9 bases between. CDR3 length: 12 residues.

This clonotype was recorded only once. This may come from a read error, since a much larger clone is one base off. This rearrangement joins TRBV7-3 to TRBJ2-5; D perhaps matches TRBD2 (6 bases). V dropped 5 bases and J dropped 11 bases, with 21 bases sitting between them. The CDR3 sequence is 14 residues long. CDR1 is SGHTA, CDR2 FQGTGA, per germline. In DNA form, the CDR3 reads TGTGCCAGCAGCCCTGGGACTTCTTCCAGTGAGCAGTACTTC. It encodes CASSPGTSSSEQYF.

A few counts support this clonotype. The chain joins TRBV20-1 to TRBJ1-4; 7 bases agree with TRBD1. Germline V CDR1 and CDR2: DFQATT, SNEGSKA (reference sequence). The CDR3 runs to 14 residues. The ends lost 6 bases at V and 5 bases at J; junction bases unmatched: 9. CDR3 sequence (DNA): TGCAGTGCCACGGGCCGACAGGGAAATGAAAAACTGTTTTTT. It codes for CSATGRQGNEKLFF.

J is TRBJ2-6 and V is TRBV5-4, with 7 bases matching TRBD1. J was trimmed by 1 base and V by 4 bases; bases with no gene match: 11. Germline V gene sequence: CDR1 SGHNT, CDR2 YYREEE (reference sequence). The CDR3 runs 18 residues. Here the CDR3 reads CASSHDRAHESGANVLTF. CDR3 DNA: TGTGCCAGCAGCCATGACAGGGCGCATGAGTCTGGGGCCAACGTCCTGACTTTC. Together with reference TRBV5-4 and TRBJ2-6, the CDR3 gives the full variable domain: ETGVTQSPTHLIKTRGQQVTLRCSSQSGHNTVSWYQQALGQGPQFIFQYYREEENGRGNFPPRFSGLQFPNYSSELNVNALELDDSALYLCASSHDRAHESGANVLTFGAGSRLTVL.

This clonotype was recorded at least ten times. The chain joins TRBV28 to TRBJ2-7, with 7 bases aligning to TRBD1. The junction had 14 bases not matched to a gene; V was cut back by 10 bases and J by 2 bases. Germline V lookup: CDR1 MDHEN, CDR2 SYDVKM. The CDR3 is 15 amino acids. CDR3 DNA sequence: TGTGCCATAAGCCTTTACAGGGGATCTACCTACGAGCAGTACTTC. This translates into CAISLYRGSTYEQYF.

In DNA, the CDR3 is TGTGCCAGCAGCCTTCTCGCAAGTGCAACCCGAGGGGATGGCTACACCTTC. Protein product: CASSLLASATRGDGYTF. V is TRBV3-1 and J is TRBJ1-2; D possibly corresponds to TRBD1 (5 bases). Germline CDR1 is LGHDT and CDR2 is YNNKEL (reference sequence). The CDR3 loop spans 17 amino acids. The V end was cut by 4 bases, the J end by 6 bases, with 24 bases between.

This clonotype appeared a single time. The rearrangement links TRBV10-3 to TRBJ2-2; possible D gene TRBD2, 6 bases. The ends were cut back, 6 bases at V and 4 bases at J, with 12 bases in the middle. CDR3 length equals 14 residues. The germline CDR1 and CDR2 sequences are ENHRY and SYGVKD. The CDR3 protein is CAISSEGVTGELFF. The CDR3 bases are TGTGCCATCAGCTCGGAGGGCGTCACCGGGGAGCTGTTTTTT.

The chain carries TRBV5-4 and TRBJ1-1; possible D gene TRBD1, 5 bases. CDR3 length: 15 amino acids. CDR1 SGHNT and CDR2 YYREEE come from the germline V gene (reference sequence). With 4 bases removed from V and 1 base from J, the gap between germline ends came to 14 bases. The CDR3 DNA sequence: TGTGCCAGCAGCATCCCAGACAGAAAGAACACTGAAGCTTTCTTT. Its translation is CASSIPDRKNTEAFF.

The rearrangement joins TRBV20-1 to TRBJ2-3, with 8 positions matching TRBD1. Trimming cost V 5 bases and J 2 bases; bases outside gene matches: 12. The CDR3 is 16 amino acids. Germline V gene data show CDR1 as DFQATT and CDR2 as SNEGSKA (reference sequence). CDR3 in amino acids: CSAGVVDRATTDTQYF. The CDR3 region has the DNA TGCAGTGCTGGTGTGGTGGACAGGGCGACCACAGATACGCAGTATTTT.

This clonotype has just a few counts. CDR3 sequence (DNA): TGTGCCAGCAGCTTAGCGCTAGCGGGAGAGAGTGAGCAGTACTTC. It yields the protein CASSLALAGESEQYF. The chain uses TRBV7-2 and TRBJ2-4, with 10 positions matching TRBD2. The V and J ends lost 0 bases and 13 bases, in that order; junction bases with no gene match: 9. Germline V gene lookup returns CDR1 SGHTA and CDR2 FQGNSA. The CDR3 sequence is 15 residues long.